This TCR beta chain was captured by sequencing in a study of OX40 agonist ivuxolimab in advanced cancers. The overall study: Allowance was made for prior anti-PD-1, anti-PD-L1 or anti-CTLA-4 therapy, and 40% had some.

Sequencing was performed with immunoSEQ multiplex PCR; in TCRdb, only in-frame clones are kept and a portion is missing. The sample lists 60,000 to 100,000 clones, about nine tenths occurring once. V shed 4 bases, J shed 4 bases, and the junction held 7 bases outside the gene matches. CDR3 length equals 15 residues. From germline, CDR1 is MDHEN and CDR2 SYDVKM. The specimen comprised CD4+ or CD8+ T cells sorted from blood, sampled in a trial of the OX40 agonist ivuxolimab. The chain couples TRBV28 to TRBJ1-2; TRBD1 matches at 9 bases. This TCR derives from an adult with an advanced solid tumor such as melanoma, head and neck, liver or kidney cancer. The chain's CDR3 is CASSSSGTGSYGYTF. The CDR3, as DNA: TGTGCCAGCAGTTCCTCCGGGACAGGGTCCTATGGCTACACCTTC.